These 15 T cell receptor beta chains were sequenced from one sample in a study of CD8 T cells in ankylosing spondylitis. TCRdb called the 5' RACE reads again in MiXCR, with one record for every CDR3 protein. Here the sample spans around 480,000 distinct CDR3 sequences, more than 15% being singletons. Their antigen targets remain unknown. Study-wide findings and caveats: Blood of patients with ankylosing spondylitis appeared to be characterized by a TCR beta motif of fewer than 10 highly homologous variants.

What was sequenced was blood, either unsorted or a sorted T cell fraction (not recorded which). The receptors come from a male donor with ankylosing spondylitis.

This clonotype was detected only a few times. This rearrangement joins TRBV20-1 to TRBJ2-4; D may be TRBD2 (7 bases). V was pared by 1 base and J by 0 bases, with 16 bases between. This CDR3 contains 17 residues. Per the germline V gene, CDR1 is DFQATT and CDR2 is SNEGSKA (reference sequence). CDR3 amino acids: CSARVEGRGGAKNIQYF. The CDR3 DNA reads TGCAGTGCTAGAGTTGAGGGAAGGGGGGGAGCCAAAAACATTCAGTACTTC.

The rearrangement links TRBV18 to TRBJ2-2; D remains unclear. Trimming took off 1 base at V and 0 bases at J, with 3 bases between the two ends. The CDR3 is 14 amino acids. The germline CDR1 and CDR2 sequences are KGHSH and LQKENI. CDR3 DNA sequence: TGTGCCAGCTCACCACTCACGAACACCGGGGAGCTGTTTTTT. This sequence encodes CASSPLTNTGELFF.

This clonotype was detected only a few times. The V and J genes are TRBV20-1 and TRBJ2-7; a weak D match, TRBD2 (5 bases). With 2 bases removed from V and 3 bases from J, the gap between germline ends came to 11 bases. The CDR3 consists of 13 residues. Per the germline V gene, CDR1 is DFQATT and CDR2 is SNEGSKA (reference sequence). CDR3 sequence: CSARTGLIYEQYF. The CDR3 coding sequence is TGCAGTGCTAGAACCGGACTGATCTACGAGCAGTACTTC.

In this sample, this clonotype turned up a few times. CDR3 amino acids: CASSYGARGYTF. CDR3 coding DNA: TGTGCCAGCTCTTATGGGGCGCGTGGCTACACCTTC. The chain has TRBV3-1 and TRBJ1-2; D is possibly TRBD1 (5 bases). Trimming removed 8 bases from V and 7 bases from J, with 14 bases in between. The CDR3 is 12 residues long. Germline V gives CDR1 LGHDT, CDR2 YNNKEL (reference sequence).

This clonotype was seen repeatedly, ten times or more. This chain links TRBV12-3 or TRBV12-4 with TRBJ1-1; 9 nucleotides match TRBD1. Trimming cost V 3 bases and J 2 bases; bases outside gene matches: 1. This CDR3 contains 14 residues. CDR3 in amino acids: CASSLDRGNTEAFF. The DNA of the CDR3 is TGTGCCAGCAGTTTGGACAGGGGAAACACTGAAGCTTTCTTT.

The chain recombines TRBV7-2 with TRBJ2-5; tentative D call: TRBD1 (6 bases). CDR3 size: 14 residues. Germline V gene lookup returns CDR1 SGHTA and CDR2 FQGNSA. Trimming took 2 bases from V and 4 from J, leaving 11 bases between them. CDR3 amino acids: CASSLRGSGETQYF. In DNA, the CDR3 is TGTGCCAGCAGCTTAAGGGGGTCAGGAGAGACCCAGTACTTC.

The sample holds many counts of this clonotype. This chain connects TRBV12-3 or TRBV12-4 to TRBJ1-2, with TRBD1 identical over 9 bases. With V trimmed by 6 bases and J by 4 bases, 6 bases remained unmatched. The CDR3 length is 14 residues. The CDR3 loop reads CASRKTGGGYGYTF. The CDR3, as DNA: TGTGCCAGCAGAAAGACAGGGGGAGGCTATGGCTACACCTTC.

The CDR3 DNA sequence: TGTGCCAGCAGCTCTTCGTCCACGCCTCAGCCCCAGCATTTT. The encoded protein is CASSSSSTPQPQHF. V gene TRBV7-2 combines with J gene TRBJ1-5; D uncertain. The CDR3 sequence is 14 residues long. V lost 4 bases and J 6 bases, leaving 13 bases between the germline ends. Germline V CDR1 and CDR2: SGHTA, FQGNSA.

This clonotype was seen a handful of times. This chain uses TRBV27 with TRBJ1-6; no definite D call. The CDR3 has 12 residues. The ends were cut back, 3 bases at V and 7 bases at J, with 4 bases in the middle. Germline CDR1 reads MNHEY; CDR2 reads SMNVEV (reference sequence). CDR3 bases: TGTGCCAGCAGTTTTTTCAATTCACCCCTCCACTTT. Residues: CASSFFNSPLHF.

This clonotype was observed a few times. The chain recombines TRBV20-1 with TRBJ2-4; D may be TRBD2 (6 bases). CDR3 size: 16 residues. Trimming cost V 4 bases and J 3 bases, with 19 bases left between them. CDR1 DFQATT and CDR2 SNEGSKA come from the germline V gene (reference sequence). The CDR3 DNA reads as TGCAGTGCTACCCCTACTAGCCGGTTCGACAAAAACATTCAGTACTTC. This gives the protein CSATPTSRFDKNIQYF.

The rearrangement links TRBV5-1 to TRBJ1-1; a possible D gene is TRBD1 (6 bases). The V end lost 4 bases, the J end lost 4 bases, and 17 bases lay between the germline ends. Germline loops: CDR1 SGHRS, CDR2 YFSETQ. The CDR3 extends over 15 amino acids. The CDR3 spells CASSIQTGTSTEAFF. In DNA, the CDR3 is TGCGCCAGCAGCATACAGACAGGTACGAGCACTGAAGCTTTCTTT.

This chain uses TRBV6-1 with TRBJ2-5; 11 bases line up with TRBD2. This CDR3 has 16 amino acids. V lost 7 bases and J lost 0; bases outside the gene matches: 7. Per the germline V gene, CDR1 is MNHNS and CDR2 is SASEGT. The CDR3, as DNA: TGTGCCAGCACCATGGTAGCGGGAGGGTACCAAGAGACCCAGTACTTC. Translation: CASTMVAGGYQETQYF.

This clonotype has only a few counts. CDR3 in amino acids: CASNPGGTIPPEQYF. In DNA form, the CDR3 reads TGTGCCAGCAACCCTGGCGGGACGATTCCTCCCGAGCAGTACTTC. This sequence joins TRBV11-2 and TRBJ2-7; D might be TRBD2 (6 bases). Germline CDR1 reads SGHAT; CDR2 reads FQNNGV. This CDR3 is built from 15 residues. The V gene lost 7 bases and the J gene lost 6 bases, with 22 bases spanning the gap.

The J gene is TRBJ2-2, the V gene TRBV4-2, with a weak D call TRBD2 (5 bases). CDR1 LGHNA and CDR2 YNFKEQ come from the germline V gene. This CDR3 spans 16 amino acids. The germline V and J ends were trimmed by 0 bases and 1 base, with 9 bases remaining between them. The CDR3 nucleotides are TGTGCCAGCAGCCAAGATCCCGGACTGAACACCGGGGAGCTGTTTTTT. Translating it yields CASSQDPGLNTGELFF.

This clonotype was detected ten times or more. V is TRBV12-3 or TRBV12-4 and J is TRBJ1-5; D is unclear. This CDR3 is 15 amino acids long. V lost 6 bases to trimming and J lost 0 bases, with 12 bases between them. CDR3 sequence reads: CASSPESHSNQPQHF. DNA of the CDR3: TGTGCCAGCAGCCCCGAGAGTCATAGCAATCAGCCCCAGCATTTT.